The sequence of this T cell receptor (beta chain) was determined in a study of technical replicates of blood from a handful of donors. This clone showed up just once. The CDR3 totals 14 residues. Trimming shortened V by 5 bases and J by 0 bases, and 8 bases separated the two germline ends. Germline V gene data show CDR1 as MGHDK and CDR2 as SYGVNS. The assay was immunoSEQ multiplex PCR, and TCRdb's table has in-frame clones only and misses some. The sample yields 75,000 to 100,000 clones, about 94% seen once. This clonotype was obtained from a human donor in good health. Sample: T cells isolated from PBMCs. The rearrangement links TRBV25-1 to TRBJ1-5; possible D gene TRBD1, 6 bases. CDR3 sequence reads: CASSWTDSNQPQHF. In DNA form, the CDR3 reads TGTGCCAGCAGTTGGACAGATAGCAATCAGCCCCAGCATTTT.